These T cell receptor beta chains were read from a single sample in a study of Graves' ophthalmopathy and Graves' hyperthyroidism. TCRdb passed the multiplex PCR reads through MiXCR, listing each CDR3 protein once. The sample has 650,000 to 900,000 distinct CDR3 sequences; approximately 40% are singletons. Input material: peripheral blood. These receptors all stem from an adult man with Graves' ophthalmopathy. Both conserved end residues are part of each CDR3. Each record gives: J gene, clone size, V gene, D gene, CDR3 protein, CDR3 DNA. D genes are given only for firm matches. Expanded clones are given a class, and other clones once, few, many or no size at all.

TRBJ1-2,many,TRBV9,-,CASSAVMNYGYTF,TGTGCCAGCAGCGCCGTCATGAACTATGGCTACACCTTC
TRBJ1-2,once,TRBV2,-,CASSPPDQAYGYTF,TGTGCCAGCAGCCCTCCCGACCAAGCATATGGCTACACCTTC
TRBJ1-1,-,TRBV20-1,-,CRFLAGGTEAFF,TGCAGATTCCTGGCGGGGGGGACTGAAGCTTTCTTT
TRBJ1-5,-,TRBV2,TRBD1,CASRVTGLRNQPQHF,TGTGCCAGCAGGGTGACAGGGCTTCGAAATCAGCCCCAGCATTTT
TRBJ1-6,many,TRBV9,-,CASSTRWMDSPLHF,TGTGCCAGCAGCACCCGGTGGATGGATTCACCCCTCCACTTT
TRBJ1-1,few,TRBV7-9,TRBD1,CASSKRQGPPNTEAFF,TGTGCCAGCAGCAAACGACAGGGCCCCCCGAACACTGAAGCTTTCTTT
TRBJ2-7,few,TRBV6-1,-,CASSYSRDTSYEQYF,TGTGCCAGCAGTTACTCACGGGACACCTCCTACGAGCAGTACTTC
TRBJ1-6,-,TRBV2,-,CASSLLQGGSPLHF,TGTGCCAGCAGTTTATTGCAGGGAGGCTCACCCCTCCACTTT
TRBJ2-7,few,TRBV19,TRBD1,CATKGQGDGEQYF,TGTGCCACCAAGGGACAGGGCGACGGCGAGCAGTACTTC
TRBJ1-3,-,TRBV12-3/TRBV12-4,-,CASSPAGKTGNTIYF,TGTGCCAGCAGTCCCGCAGGGAAAACTGGAAACACCATATATTTT
TRBJ1-5,few,TRBV19,TRBD1,CASSPLRTGQGNQPQHF,TGTGCCAGTAGTCCCCTAAGGACAGGGCAGGGCAATCAGCCCCAGCATTTT
TRBJ1-4,many,TRBV24-1,TRBD1,CATSDSTGGLEKLFF,TGTGCCACCAGTGATTCGACAGGGGGCCTTGAAAAACTGTTTTTT
TRBJ1-1,many,TRBV20-1,-,CSARVGTEMNTEAFF,TGCAGTGCTAGAGTGGGGACGGAGATGAACACTGAAGCTTTCTTT
TRBJ2-2,-,TRBV7-9,-,CASSIWANTGELFF,TGTGCCAGTAGTATCTGGGCCAACACCGGGGAGCTGTTTTTT
TRBJ2-5,-,TRBV20-1,-,CSARYGKETQYF,TGCAGTGCTAGATACGGAAAGGAGACCCAGTACTTC
TRBJ1-4,-,TRBV7-2,-,CASSLRGGVASATNEKLFF,TGTGCCAGCAGCTTAAGAGGGGGTGTGGCTTCTGCAACTAATGAAAAACTGTTTTTT
TRBJ2-5,-,TRBV10-3,-,CASSPRVGAEGVETQYF,TGTGCCAGCTCACCACGCGTAGGAGCGGAAGGAGTGGAGACCCAGTACTTC
TRBJ2-7,few,TRBV11-2,TRBD2,CASSLREGTSYEQYF,TGTGCCAGCAGCTTAAGGGAGGGCACCTCCTACGAGCAGTACTTC
TRBJ2-5,many,TRBV7-9,-,CASSLGGEETQYF,TGTGCCAGCAGCTTAGGCGGGGAAGAGACCCAGTACTTC
TRBJ1-2,-,TRBV10-3,-,CASSEGAVGYGCTF,-
TRBJ2-5,-,TRBV15,-,CATSFRTGFQETQYF,TGTGCCACCAGCTTCAGAACAGGATTTCAAGAGACCCAGTACTTC
TRBJ2-5,many,TRBV7-2,TRBD1,CASSRPGDREGETQYF,TGTGCCAGCAGCCGACCTGGGGACAGGGAAGGGGAGACCCAGTACTTC
TRBJ2-7,many,TRBV10-2,TRBD1,CASRGGTGLAYEQYF,TGCGCCAGCAGGGGAGGGACAGGGCTAGCCTACGAGCAGTACTTC
TRBJ1-1,once,TRBV25-1,TRBD1,CASSRGGANTEAFF,TGTGCCAGCAGCCGAGGGGGCGCCAACACTGAAGCTTTCTTT
TRBJ1-6,many,TRBV7-2,TRBD1,CASKAGQGAGSSPLHF,TGTGCCAGCAAAGCGGGACAGGGGGCCGGTAGTTCACCCCTCCACTTT
TRBJ2-2,-,TRBV7-9,-,CASSPRTPNTGELFF,TGTGCCAGCAGCCCACGGACACCTAACACCGGGGAGCTGTTTTTT
TRBJ2-7,-,TRBV2,-,CASSEMPSSSYEQYF,TGTGCCAGCAGTGAGATGCCCTCAAGCTCCTACGAGCAGTACTTC
TRBJ1-6,many,TRBV25-1,-,CASSSTAGRSPLHF,TGTGCCAGCAGTTCGACAGCCGGACGGTCACCCCTCCACTTT
TRBJ2-7,-,TRBV29-1,-,CSVMESSYEQYF,TGCAGCGTTATGGAGAGCTCCTACGAGCAGTACTTC
TRBJ1-2,few,TRBV10-3,-,CAISEQNGYTF,TGTGCCATCAGTGAGCAGAATGGCTACACCTTC
TRBJ2-7,-,TRBV10-3,TRBD2,CASSETRGANYEQYF,TGTGCCAGCAGTGAAACGCGGGGGGCAAACTACGAGCAGTACTTC
TRBJ2-7,-,TRBV6-5,-,CASSPGGWGVNEQYF,TGTGCCAGCAGTCCCGGAGGGTGGGGAGTGAACGAGCAGTACTTC
TRBJ2-2,-,TRBV25-1,-,CASSILARSGELFF,TGTGCCAGCAGTATTCTAGCGAGGTCCGGGGAGCTGTTTTTT
TRBJ2-7,-,TRBV6-1,TRBD2,CASSLPSTSGESYEQYF,TGTGCCAGCTCTCTTCCATCAACTAGCGGGGAATCCTACGAGCAGTACTTC
TRBJ1-2,few,TRBV2,TRBD1,CASSARADRASYGYTF,TGTGCCAGCAGTGCTAGGGCGGACAGGGCTTCTTATGGCTACACCTTC
TRBJ1-4,-,TRBV16,-,CASSPQVGTNEKLFF,TGTGCCAGCAGCCCACAGGTTGGAACTAATGAAAAACTGTTTTTT
TRBJ2-7,once,TRBV11-1,-,CASSDSAGRGSSYEQYF,TGTGCCAGCAGTGATAGTGCCGGGAGAGGGAGCTCCTACGAGCAGTACTTC
TRBJ2-7,-,TRBV10-1,-,CASSLLGSVYEQYF,TGTGCCAGCAGTTTACTCGGGAGTGTCTACGAGCAGTACTTC
TRBJ1-3,-,TRBV10-2,-,CASSHRVGSGNTIYF,TGTGCCAGCAGTCACAGGGTCGGGTCTGGAAACACCATATATTTT
TRBJ2-7,-,TRBV20-1,TRBD1,CSARRAGTGYYEQYF,TGCAGTGCTAGGAGGGCCGGGACAGGTTACTACGAGCAGTACTTC
TRBJ2-7,-,TRBV7-9,TRBD1,CASSAGTGLYEQYF,TGTGCCAGCTCCGCCGGGACAGGGCTCTACGAGCAGTACTTC
TRBJ1-2,-,TRBV10-3,-,CAISESGRDYGYTF,TGTGCCATCAGTGAGTCGGGGAGGGACTATGGCTACACCTTC
TRBJ1-6,many,TRBV20-1,-,CSAQGYNSPLHF,TGCAGTGCTCAGGGGTATAATTCACCCCTCCACTTT
TRBJ2-3,-,TRBV25-1,-,CASSVGGVRTDTQYF,TGTGCCAGCAGCGTAGGAGGGGTCCGCACAGATACGCAGTATTTT
TRBJ2-5,-,TRBV25-1,TRBD2,CASSLASGGVVETQYF,TGTGCCAGCAGTTTGGCTAGCGGGGGGGTTGTTGAGACCCAGTACTTC
TRBJ2-2,-,TRBV14,-,CASSRATFTGELFF,TGTGCCAGCAGCCGAGCAACCTTCACCGGGGAGCTGTTTTTT
TRBJ1-5,-,TRBV25-1,-,CASSPLGNQPQHF,TGTGCCAGCAGTCCATTGGGCAATCAGCCCCAGCATTTT
TRBJ1-2,-,TRBV10-3,-,CASSFSHGERTNYGYTF,TGTGCCAGCAGTTTTTCGCACGGAGAGAGGACTAACTATGGCTACACCTTC
TRBJ2-5,-,TRBV29-1,-,CSGGLETQYF,TGCAGCGGGGGGTTGGAGACCCAGTACTTC
TRBJ1-5,few,TRBV24-1,TRBD1,CATSDPGTGAFNQPQHF,TGTGCCACCAGTGACCCAGGGACAGGGGCCTTCAATCAGCCCCAGCATTTT
TRBJ1-5,many,TRBV7-8,-,CASSLSRDGNQPQHF,TGTGCCAGCAGCTTATCCAGGGACGGCAATCAGCCCCAGCATTTT
TRBJ1-4,-,TRBV29-1,-,CSARNHSQGPEKLVF,TGCAGCGCCAGGAATCATTCACAGGGTCCTGAAAAACTGGTTTTT
TRBJ1-4,-,TRBV29-1,TRBD1,CSVETGQGVEKLFF,TGCAGCGTTGAAACGGGACAGGGGGTTGAAAAACTGTTTTTT
TRBJ2-1,-,TRBV19,-,CASSIYRDSDEQFF,TGTGCCAGTAGTATTTATAGGGATTCTGATGAGCAGTTCTTC
TRBJ2-5,few,TRBV5-6,-,CASSLTGTETQYF,TGTGCCAGCAGCCTTACCGGGACCGAGACCCAGTACTTC
TRBJ2-7,few,TRBV2,TRBD1,CASRPTGGGSYEQYF,TGTGCCAGCAGACCGACAGGGGGCGGGTCCTACGAGCAGTACTTC
TRBJ2-7,many,TRBV29-1,-,CSVERGTGSYEQYF,TGCAGCGTTGAGCGGGGAACCGGGTCCTACGAGCAGTACTTC
TRBJ2-5,-,TRBV20-1,-,CSARFGTLGTQYF,TGCAGTGCTAGATTTGGCACTCTGGGGACCCAGTACTTC
TRBJ1-5,-,TRBV20-1,-,CSASVGGYNQPQHF,TGCAGTGCGAGCGTGGGGGGCTACAATCAGCCCCAGCATTTT
TRBJ2-2,-,TRBV7-9,TRBD1,CASSQPDRVDTGELFF,TGCGCCAGCAGCCAACCGGACAGGGTGGACACCGGGGAGCTGTTTTTT